The rows below give T cell receptor beta chains drawn from one sample of a study of Ad26.COV2.S vaccination and SARS-CoV-2 variants. Measured with immunoSEQ multiplex PCR; TCRdb has only the in-frame clones, and not every one. The sample lists approximately 450,000 clones; 80% to 95% were seen once. The sample in question was peripheral blood, obtained in a trial of Ad26.COV2.S vaccine versus placebo. The receptors shown here come from a person between 18 and 60 years old who received the Ad26.COV2.S COVID-19 vaccine or a placebo. Both conserved end residues are part of each CDR3. D genes are given only for firm matches. Rows may omit the clone size; those that give it use once, few, many or a size class.

j_gene	d_gene	v_gene	abundance	CDR3aa	CDR3nt
TRBJ2-7	.	TRBV5-1	.	CASSLALSYEQYF	TGCGCCAGCAGCCTAGCGTTATCCTACGAGCAGTACTTC
TRBJ2-7	TRBD2	TRBV6-5	.	CASRRRTSGTYEQYF	TGTGCCAGCAGACGCCGGACTAGCGGAACCTACGAGCAGTACTTC
TRBJ2-5	.	TRBV6-2/TRBV6-3	.	CASSSTTGLQETQYF	TGTGCCAGCAGTTCCACTACAGGACTCCAAGAGACCCAGTACTTC
TRBJ1-4	.	TRBV5-8	.	CASSLGGIGKLFF	TGTGCCAGCAGCTTGGGGGGGATCGGAAAACTGTTTTTT
TRBJ1-5	.	TRBV5-4	once	CASSPGPSGQPQHF	TGTGCCAGCAGCCCCGGTCCCTCGGGTCAGCCCCAGCATTTT
TRBJ2-7	.	TRBV30	.	CAWSRGRGEQYF	TGTGCCTGGAGTAGAGGCAGGGGCGAGCAGTACTTC
TRBJ1-1	.	TRBV19	.	CASSIAGTSNTEAFF	TGTGCCAGTAGTATTGCCGGGACCTCGAACACTGAAGCTTTCTTT
TRBJ2-1	.	TRBV19	.	CASQAASSYNEQFF	TGTGCCAGTCAAGCGGCGAGCTCCTACAATGAGCAGTTCTTC
TRBJ2-3	.	TRBV6-5	.	CASSYSITGGNTQYF	TGTGCCAGCAGTTACTCGATTACAGGCGGTAATACGCAGTATTTT
TRBJ2-7	.	TRBV28	once	CASSPPRGHLYYEQYF	TGTGCCAGCAGTCCCCCTCGCGGACACCTCTATTACGAGCAGTACTTC
TRBJ1-1	.	TRBV6-5	.	CASRPQTGTNTEAFF	TGTGCCAGCAGACCCCAAACGGGAACGAACACTGAAGCTTTCTTT
TRBJ2-1	TRBD2	TRBV24-1	.	CATSESGLAGVMNEQFF	TGTGCCACCAGTGAGTCGGGACTAGCGGGAGTTATGAATGAGCAGTTCTTC
TRBJ2-1	TRBD2	TRBV7-8	.	CASSGGGSYNEQFF	TGTGCCAGCAGCGGGGGGGGCTCCTACAATGAGCAGTTCTTC
TRBJ1-1	.	TRBV28	.	CASRNLPERNTEAFF	TGTGCCAGCAGGAACCTGCCGGAGAGAAACACTGAAGCTTTCTTT
TRBJ2-7	.	TRBV7-6	.	CASSSLPAHEQYF	TGTGCCAGCAGCTCCTTGCCAGCCCACGAGCAGTACTTC
TRBJ1-6	.	TRBV5-5	.	CASSPDSRTPLHF	TGTGCCAGCAGCCCGGATTCTAGGACACCCCTCCACTTT
TRBJ2-7	.	TRBV12-3/TRBV12-4	once	CASTTGVAREQYF	TGTGCCAGCACGACGGGGGTAGCCCGGGAGCAGTACTTC
TRBJ1-4	.	TRBV10-3	.	CAIREGLTNEKLFF	TGTGCCATCAGAGAGGGATTAACTAATGAAAAACTGTTTTTT
TRBJ1-4	.	TRBV25-1	.	CASSVVQPEEKLFF	TGTGCCAGCAGTGTCGTCCAACCGGAGGAAAAACTGTTTTTT
TRBJ2-5	.	TRBV6-1	.	CASSESGGEFKETQYF	TGTGCCAGCAGTGAATCAGGTGGGGAGTTTAAGGAGACCCAGTACTTC
TRBJ1-1	.	TRBV11-3	.	CASSFGPNTEAFF	TGTGCCAGCAGCTTTGGGCCAAACACTGAAGCTTTCTTT
TRBJ2-5	TRBD2	TRBV5-1	.	CASSLGSGSNQETQYF	TGCGCCAGCAGCTTGGGTAGCGGGAGTAACCAAGAGACCCAGTACTTC
TRBJ2-7	.	TRBV7-2	.	CASSLDSSGDTYEQYF	TGTGCCAGCAGCTTAGATTCGTCGGGAGATACCTACGAGCAGTACTTC
TRBJ2-7	TRBD2	TRBV6-2/TRBV6-3	.	CASSYHTSGTDEQYF	TGTGCCAGCAGTTACCATACTAGCGGGACTGACGAGCAGTACTTC